A single sample gave rise to the 15 T cell receptor beta chains below, sequenced in a study of CD8 T cells in Susac syndrome. A quantity of about 0.5 to 1 ug RNA underwent reverse transcription using random hexamers. One entry per CDR3 protein, called by TCRdb with MiXCR from the immunoSEQ multiplex PCR reads. The table shows around 280,000 distinct CDR3 sequences, with 92% occurring only once. The material sequenced was CD4+ T cells from PBMCs. The receptor source for this set is a human donor with multiple sclerosis.

This chain joins TRBV6-6 and TRBJ1-2; unclear D gene. The CDR3 has 12 residues. Per germline, CDR1 MNHNY and CDR2 SVGAGI (reference sequence). Trimming left V 5 bases short and J 4 bases short, with 8 bases between. This CDR3 reads CASSQEIYGYTF. The CDR3 DNA sequence: TGTGCCAGCAGTCAGGAAATCTATGGCTACACCTTC.

This clonotype was seen a few times. The CDR3 region has the DNA TGTGCCAGCAGTGAGGGACCGCAGAATAGCTACGAGCAGTACTTC. It specifies CASSEGPQNSYEQYF. The chain recombines TRBV2 with TRBJ2-7; D is perhaps TRBD1 or TRBD2 (5 bases each). The CDR3 length is 15 residues. V was cut by 3 bases and J by 3 bases, with 15 bases left in between. Germline assignment: CDR1 SNHLY and CDR2 FYNNEI.

The rearrangement uses TRBV5-1 and TRBJ2-7; 8 bases align to TRBD1. Trimming cost V 1 base and J 2 bases; bases outside gene matches: 8. The germline CDR1 and CDR2 sequences are SGHRS and YFSETQ. The CDR3 sequence is 16 residues long. CDR3 nucleotide sequence: TGCGCCAGCAGCTTGAGGACAGGGCCATCACCCTACGAGCAGTACTTC. Its translation: CASSLRTGPSPYEQYF.

The chain uses TRBV7-3 and TRBJ1-1; TRBD1 agrees at 7 bases. Germline CDR1 SGHTA, CDR2 FQGTGA. With V trimmed by 0 bases and J by 0 bases, 1 base remained unmatched. The length of the CDR3 is 15 residues. CDR3 coding DNA: TGTGCCAGCAGCTTAACCGACAGGGTGAACACTGAAGCTTTCTTT. Residues: CASSLTDRVNTEAFF.

This chain uses TRBV7-6 with TRBJ2-1; 10 bases are shared with TRBD2. The germline V gene has CDR1 SGHVS and CDR2 FNYEAQ. V shed 4 bases and J 7 bases; nucleotides not matched to a gene: 4. The CDR3 spans 14 residues. The DNA for the CDR3 is TGTGCCAGCAGCTATTCTAGCGGGAGAAATGAGCAGTTCTTC. Its protein product is CASSYSSGRNEQFF.

The chain couples TRBV5-8 to TRBJ2-3, with D uncertain. Trimming shortened V by 2 bases and J by 4 bases, and 2 bases separated the two germline ends. The germline V gene encodes CDR1 SGHTS and CDR2 YDEGEE. The CDR3 loop spans 11 amino acids. This CDR3 reads CASSFPDTQYF. In DNA, the CDR3 is TGTGCCAGCAGCTTCCCAGATACGCAGTATTTT.

The chain couples TRBV29-1 to TRBJ2-5; D is ambiguous. The CDR3 has 12 residues. Germline V gene data show CDR1 as SQVTM and CDR2 as ANQGSEA. Deletions cut 4 bases from V and 3 bases from J, with 9 bases between. This CDR3 is CSVGEAEETQYF. The CDR3 nucleotides are TGCAGCGTTGGCGAGGCGGAAGAGACCCAGTACTTC. The whole variable domain, filled in from reference TRBV29-1 and TRBJ2-5, reads SAVISQKPSRDICQRGTSLTIQCQVDSQVTMMFWYRQQPGQSLTLIATANQGSEATYESGFVIDKFPISRPNLTFSTLTVSNMSPEDSSIYLCSVGEAEETQYFGPGTRLLVL.

This clonotype was observed once. V is TRBV7-3 and J is TRBJ2-2; 8 bases are shared with TRBD1. The CDR3 totals 15 residues. With 0 bases clipped from V and 5 bases from J, the junction kept 2 bases outside the gene matches. CDR1 is SGHTA, CDR2 FQGTGA, per germline. Here the CDR3 reads CASSLTRQGTGELFF. Here the CDR3 DNA reads TGTGCCAGCAGCTTAACGCGACAGGGGACCGGGGAGCTGTTTTTT.

This chain joins TRBV28 and TRBJ1-5; 7 bases fit TRBD1. V shed 5 bases, J shed 4 bases, and the junction held 8 bases outside the gene matches. Germline CDR1 is MDHEN and CDR2 is SYDVKM. This CDR3 is built from 15 residues. This chain's CDR3 is CASSSAGGANQPQHF. CDR3 coding DNA: TGTGCCAGCAGTAGTGCAGGGGGGGCAAATCAGCCCCAGCATTTT.

This sequence joins TRBV19 and TRBJ1-2, with 9 bases aligning to TRBD1. The CDR3 is 15 residues long. V shed 4 bases and J 3 bases; nucleotides not matched to a gene: 6. Germline V gene data show CDR1 as LNHDA and CDR2 as SQIVND (reference sequence). The CDR3 DNA sequence: TGTGCCAGTAGTACACAGGGGGCCCGGGACTATGGCTACACCTTC. Its translation: CASSTQGARDYGYTF.

The genes are TRBV19 and TRBJ2-7; 7 positions match TRBD1. The germline V gene encodes CDR1 LNHDA and CDR2 SQIVND (reference sequence). The V and J ends lost 3 bases and 3 bases, in that order; junction bases with no gene match: 5. The CDR3 loop spans 14 amino acids. The DNA of the CDR3 is TGTGCCAGTAGTATCGACAGGGCCGGCTACGAGCAGTACTTC. Translation gives CASSIDRAGYEQYF.

The chain uses TRBV29-1 and TRBJ1-1, with TRBD1 identical over 11 bases. The CDR3 is 16 residues long. Losses at the gene ends were 3 bases for V and 1 base for J; bases not matched to a gene: 7. Germline lookup yields CDR1 SQVTM and CDR2 ANQGSEA. The DNA of the CDR3 is TGCAGCGTTGACGGACAGGGGGCTCTACGGAACACTGAAGCTTTCTTT. Translated: CSVDGQGALRNTEAFF.

The gene calls are TRBV28 and TRBJ2-7, with D possibly being TRBD1 or TRBD2 (5 bases each). CDR1 and CDR2 (germline): MDHEN, SYDVKM. Between the trimmed V and J ends, which lost 6 bases and 2 bases, there was a span of 20 bases. This CDR3 is 16 amino acids long. In DNA form, the CDR3 reads TGTGCCAGCAGCCCCTCCGGGGCAGGAAGAACCTACGAGCAGTACTTC. As protein: CASSPSGAGRTYEQYF.

J is TRBJ2-4 and V is TRBV5-1; the D is unclear. With 0 bases removed from V and 8 bases from J, the gap between germline ends came to 15 bases. Germline CDR1 is SGHRS and CDR2 is YFSETQ. The CDR3 has 15 residues. The CDR3 coding sequence is TGCGCCAGCAGCTTGGGTCTGGGCCTCGGCTACATTCAGTACTTC. It specifies CASSLGLGLGYIQYF.

The CDR3 reads CSARKRSYEQYF. The CDR3 nucleotides read TGCAGTGCTAGAAAAAGGTCCTACGAGCAGTACTTC. The chain uses TRBV20-1 and TRBJ2-7, with unresolved D. Germline CDR1 reads DFQATT; CDR2 reads SNEGSKA (reference sequence). The CDR3 is made up of 12 amino acids. V was trimmed by 2 bases and J by 1 base, leaving 6 bases between them.